The 25 T cell receptor beta chains presented below share a single source sample, sequenced in a study of blood T cell repertoires in COVID-19. Assay: immunoSEQ multiplex PCR; the TCRdb copy retains only in-frame clones and omits some. Of about 150,000 clones in the sample, approximately 78% were seen once. Sequenced input: PBMCs or T cells enriched from blood (not recorded which). These receptors all come from a woman in her fifties or sixties who had recovered from COVID-19.

This clone has a single count. The gene calls are TRBV6-5 and TRBJ1-1, with D unclear. Germline V gene lookup returns CDR1 MNHEY and CDR2 SVGAGI. CDR3 length: 15 residues. The V end lost 2 bases, the J end lost 1 base, and 11 bases lay between the germline ends. This CDR3 is CASSYSLSQNTEAFF. The DNA of the CDR3 is TGTGCCAGCAGTTACAGCTTGTCCCAGAACACTGAAGCTTTCTTT.

The chain employs TRBV2 and TRBJ1-4; 9 nucleotides agree with TRBD1. The CDR3 extends over 18 amino acids. The V gene's germline CDR1 is SNHLY and CDR2 FYNNEI. V lost 5 bases and J lost 4; bases outside the gene matches: 14. This CDR3 is CASSTDPSRDRDNEKLFF. CDR3 DNA: TGTGCCAGCAGTACCGACCCATCCAGGGACAGGGATAATGAAAAACTGTTTTTT. The whole variable domain, remainder taken from reference TRBV2 and TRBJ1-4, is EPEVTQTPSHQVTQMGQEVILRCVPISNHLYFYWYRQILGQKVEFLVSFYNNEISEKSEIFDDQFSVERPDGSNFTLKIRSTKLEDSAMYFCASSTDPSRDRDNEKLFFGSGTQLSVL.

The chain links TRBV18 to TRBJ2-5; D remains unclear. Looked up from germline, CDR1 is KGHSH and CDR2 is LQKENI. The CDR3 extends over 14 amino acids. The V and J ends lost 0 bases and 5 bases respectively, with 10 bases between them. Here the CDR3 reads CASSPPSGSETQYF. In DNA, the CDR3 is TGTGCCAGCTCACCACCGTCTGGTAGCGAGACCCAGTACTTC.

Notes on this clone: Relative to the germline gene, one junction end is altered; a read error may explain this. The chain recombines TRBV4-1 with TRBJ1-2; perhaps TRBD1 as D (6 bases). This CDR3 contains 14 residues. Germline assignment: CDR1 MGHRA and CDR2 YSYEKL. CDR3 amino acids: CASSRQDVNYGYTF. The CDR3 DNA reads as TGCGCCAGCAGCCGACAGGACGTAAACTATGGTTACACCTTC.

Here the CDR3 reads CSVSHESGTDTQYF. CDR3 bases: TGCAGCGTAAGCCACGAATCGGGCACAGATACGCAGTATTTT. V and J are TRBV29-1 and TRBJ2-3; D remains ambiguous. The length of the CDR3 is 14 residues. V gave up 6 bases and J gave up 1 base, with 14 bases separating them. Germline assignment: CDR1 SQVTM and CDR2 ANQGSEA.

CDR3 sequence (DNA): TGTGCCAGCAGCTTTGATCTCAAGGTTTTCCTAAAGTCGGGGGGCACTGAAGCTTTCTTT. The encoded protein is CASSFDLKVFLKSGGTEAFF. This rearrangement joins TRBV5-4 to TRBJ1-1; a weak D match, TRBD1 (5 bases). The germline V and J ends were trimmed by 2 bases and 4 bases, with 30 bases remaining between them. The CDR3 has 20 residues. The V gene's germline CDR1 is SGHNT and CDR2 YYREEE (reference sequence).

This clone has just a few counts. This rearrangement joins TRBV6-5 to TRBJ1-4; 9 bases are shared with TRBD1. With V trimmed by 10 bases and J by 6 bases, 9 bases remained unmatched. CDR3 length: 14 residues. The V gene's germline CDR1 is MNHEY and CDR2 SVGAGI. CDR3 amino acids: CATGDRDRDEKLFF. CDR3 bases: TGTGCCACGGGGGACCGGGACAGGGATGAAAAACTGTTTTTT.

This clone has only a few counts. The J gene is TRBJ1-6, the V gene TRBV18; no firm D call. Trimming took 0 bases from V and 9 from J, leaving 9 bases between them. This CDR3 has 14 amino acids. Looked up from germline, CDR1 is KGHSH and CDR2 is LQKENI. DNA for the CDR3: TGTGCCAGCTCACCACCCACTCCGGGTTCACCCCTCCACTTT. Translation: CASSPPTPGSPLHF.

V and J are TRBV18 and TRBJ2-5, with TRBD2 matching 9 bases. The CDR3 runs to 15 residues. From germline, CDR1 is KGHSH and CDR2 LQKENI. J lost 4 bases, V lost 3 bases, and 6 bases had no gene match. CDR3 sequence reads: CASSPETSGGETQYF. In DNA form, the CDR3 reads TGTGCCAGCTCACCCGAGACTAGCGGAGGAGAGACCCAGTACTTC.

The chain employs TRBV9 and TRBJ2-4; possibly TRBD1 for D (5 bases). In germline, CDR1 is SGDLS, CDR2 YYNGEE. Trimming stripped 3 bases from V and 9 bases from J, with 13 bases between. The CDR3 is 13 residues long. CDR3 sequence reads: CASSGDRHGIQYF. The CDR3 bases are TGTGCCAGCAGCGGAGACAGACACGGCATTCAGTACTTC.

This chain links TRBV6-5 with TRBJ2-7, with TRBD1 as a possible D gene (6 bases). CDR1 MNHEY and CDR2 SVGAGI come from the germline V gene. V dropped 5 bases and J dropped 2 bases, with 16 bases sitting between them. The CDR3 has 15 residues. CDR3 loop: CASSPGTSPAYEQYV. The CDR3 nucleotides read TGTGCCAGCAGTCCCGGGACATCGCCTGCCTACGAGCAGTACGTC.

V usage is TRBV29-1 and J usage is TRBJ1-2; D may be TRBD1 (5 bases). This CDR3 spans 13 amino acids. Deletions cut 3 bases from V and 0 bases from J, with 8 bases between. Germline lookup yields CDR1 SQVTM and CDR2 ANQGSEA. For the CDR3, the DNA is TGCAGCGTTGAGGGGGGGGCTAACTATGGCTACACCTTC. Its translation is CSVEGGANYGYTF.

The chain combines TRBV19 with TRBJ1-2, with D uncertain. With 7 bases removed from V and 5 bases from J, the gap between germline ends came to 17 bases. Per the germline V gene, CDR1 is LNHDA and CDR2 is SQIVND (reference sequence). The CDR3 totals 14 residues. The CDR3: CASNLGLGSYGYTF. The CDR3, as DNA: TGTGCCAGTAATCTAGGACTAGGAAGTTATGGCTACACCTTC.

This clone was seen more than once but under ten times. The rearrangement links TRBV3-1 (or the pseudogene TRBV3-2) to TRBJ2-3; 7 bases fit TRBD1. J gave up 0 bases and V 2 bases, and 5 bases lay outside the gene matches. The germline gives CDR1 LGHDT, CDR2 YNNKEL (reference sequence). This CDR3 is 16 amino acids long. The CDR3 sequence is CASSQWKGASTDTQYF. DNA of the CDR3: TGTGCCAGCAGCCAATGGAAGGGGGCTAGCACAGATACGCAGTATTTT.

V is TRBV28 and J is TRBJ1-3, with TRBD1 matching 9 bases. The CDR3 runs to 21 residues. V was pared by 4 bases and J by 2 bases, with 21 bases of the junction left unmatched. CDR1 and CDR2 (germline): MDHEN, SYDVKM. The CDR3 sequence: CASSSPSTPGQGHFAGNTIYF. DNA of the CDR3: TGTGCCAGCAGTTCCCCATCAACCCCGGGACAGGGTCATTTCGCTGGAAACACCATATATTTT. Looking up the rest from reference TRBV28 and TRBJ1-3 gives the full variable domain: DVKVTQSSRYLVKRTGEKVFLECVQDMDHENMFWYRQDPGLGLRLIYFSYDVKMKEKGDIPEGYSVSREKKERFSLILESASTNQTSMYLCASSSPSTPGQGHFAGNTIYFGEGSWLTVV.

The chain couples TRBV5-1 to TRBJ2-1; 8 positions agree with TRBD2. The germline V gene has CDR1 SGHRS and CDR2 YFSETQ. The V and J ends lost 4 bases and 6 bases, in that order; junction bases with no gene match: 9. This CDR3 is 15 amino acids long. The CDR3 DNA sequence: TGCGCCAGCAGCCAGTCGGGACTAGTTGGCAATGAGCAGTTCTTC. Its protein is CASSQSGLVGNEQFF.

The J gene is TRBJ2-7, the V gene TRBV27; D is undetermined. The CDR3 sequence is 13 residues long. V lost 2 bases and J lost 0, with 5 bases in between. Germline lookup yields CDR1 MNHEY and CDR2 SMNVEV (reference sequence). DNA of the CDR3: TGTGCCAGCAGTTTAGTCAGCTCCTACGAGCAGTACTTC. Its translation: CASSLVSSYEQYF.

CDR3 bases: TGTGCCAGTAACCAGGCGGGGGATTATTGGGTCTACGAGCAGTACTTC. Protein product: CASNQAGDYWVYEQYF. The J gene is TRBJ2-7, the V gene TRBV19, with TRBD2 matching 7 bases. CDR1 and CDR2 (germline): LNHDA, SQIVND (reference sequence). The CDR3 sequence is 16 residues long. V shed 7 bases and J 3 bases; nucleotides not matched to a gene: 15.

The chain joins TRBV28 to TRBJ2-5, with a possible D match to TRBD2 (6 bases). V was pared by 11 bases and J by 5 bases, with 18 bases between. Germline CDR1 and CDR2: MDHEN and SYDVKM. The CDR3 totals 13 residues. The CDR3 region has the DNA TGTGCCGCCTCTAGGCGGGGCCTGGAGACCCAGTACTTC. It codes for CAASRRGLETQYF.

The J gene is TRBJ2-1, the V gene TRBV7-9, with a tentative D call TRBD2 (6 bases). CDR1 and CDR2 (germline): SEHNR, FQNEAQ (reference sequence). The V gene lost 3 bases and the J gene lost 3 bases, with 15 bases spanning the gap. This CDR3 is built from 16 residues. The CDR3 nucleotides read TGTGCCAGCAGCTTTATTGGAGGGAGTCTCTACAATGAGCAGTTCTTC. Translating gives CASSFIGGSLYNEQFF.

This rearrangement joins TRBV6-2 or TRBV6-3 to TRBJ2-2; perhaps TRBD2 as D (5 bases). Germline V gene sequence: CDR1 MNHEY, CDR2 SVGEGT. This CDR3 has 16 amino acids. V was cut by 0 bases and J by 1 base, with 9 bases left in between. CDR3: CASSYSPRENTGELFF. CDR3 DNA: TGTGCCAGCAGTTACTCGCCCCGGGAGAACACCGGGGAGCTGTTTTTT.

V gene TRBV2 combines with J gene TRBJ1-3; D uncertain. The germline V gene has CDR1 SNHLY and CDR2 FYNNEI. The CDR3 is 17 residues long. With 5 bases removed from V and 0 bases from J, the gap between germline ends came to 17 bases. The DNA for the CDR3 is TGTGCCAGCAGTCGCATACGGGGAGGGAACTCTGGAAACACCATATATTTT. It translates to CASSRIRGGNSGNTIYF. Variable domain in full (rest from reference TRBV2 and TRBJ1-3): EPEVTQTPSHQVTQMGQEVILRCVPISNHLYFYWYRQILGQKVEFLVSFYNNEISEKSEIFDDQFSVERPDGSNFTLKIRSTKLEDSAMYFCASSRIRGGNSGNTIYFGEGSWLTVV.

The chain links TRBV27 to TRBJ1-1; D may be TRBD1 (5 bases). The germline V and J ends were trimmed by 7 bases and 6 bases, with 9 bases remaining between them. The CDR3 runs to 11 residues. Germline CDR1 MNHEY, CDR2 SMNVEV (reference sequence). CDR3 coding DNA: TGTGCCAGCACCCAGGGATCTGAAGCTTTCTTT. This translates into CASTQGSEAFF.

This clone occurred once. The chain combines TRBV5-4 with TRBJ2-1; 10 bases align to TRBD2. V lost 4 bases and J lost 3; bases outside the gene matches: 7. From germline, CDR1 is SGHNT and CDR2 YYREEE (reference sequence). This CDR3 region has 16 residues. DNA of the CDR3: TGTGCCAGCAGCCCAGCAACTAGCGGGGACTACAATGAGCAGTTCTTC. It translates to CASSPATSGDYNEQFF.

The rearrangement links TRBV2 to TRBJ2-1, with TRBD2 matching 11 bases. The CDR3 loop spans 14 amino acids. From germline, CDR1 is SNHLY and CDR2 FYNNEI. The V and J ends lost 8 bases and 4 bases, in that order; junction bases with no gene match: 4. In DNA form, the CDR3 reads TGTGCCAGCGGCGGGACTAGCGGATACAATGAGCAGTTCTTC. The encoded protein is CASGGTSGYNEQFF.